A single sample gave rise to the 14 T cell receptor beta chains below, sequenced in a study of T cell repertoires in cytomegalovirus infection. TCRdb re-analysed the reads in MiXCR, keeping a single row per CDR3 protein. The data show roughly 230,000 distinct CDR3 sequences, with about a sixth seen just once and roughly half held by the top ten. The specimen was CD8+ T cells from PBMCs. These receptors all stem from a human donor in good health (CMV status not recorded). Some clones in this sample may be carry-over from other donors' samples.

This clonotype has at least ten counts. The junction and the germline gene differ at one end; a read error may be behind it. This chain links TRBV7-3 with TRBJ2-1; 7 positions agree with TRBD2. Looked up from germline, CDR1 is SGHTA and CDR2 is FQGTGA. This CDR3 is built from 13 residues. CDR3 loop: CASSLTSGAEPVF. The CDR3 DNA sequence: TGTGCCAGCAGCTTAACCAGCGGGGCGGAACCGGTCTTC.

This rearrangement joins TRBV29-1 to TRBJ2-7; 9 nucleotides align to TRBD1. The CDR3 runs 13 residues. Germline V gene data show CDR1 as SQVTM and CDR2 as ANQGSEA. The J segment lost 7 bases and the V segment lost 5 bases, leaving 9 bases of the junction unmatched. CDR3 loop: CSVQDRGREEQYF. CDR3 bases: TGCAGCGTTCAGGACAGGGGCCGTGAAGAGCAGTACTTC.

The table lists this clonotype with a few counts. CDR3 sequence: CATSEGGTEAFF. The CDR3 region has the DNA TGTGCCACCTCAGAGGGAGGCACTGAAGCTTTCTTT. The J gene is TRBJ1-1, the V gene TRBV10-3; D gene unclear. Germline V gene data show CDR1 as ENHRY and CDR2 as SYGVKD. Trimming pared 10 bases from V and 4 bases from J, leaving 13 bases between. The CDR3 totals 12 residues.

The chain couples TRBV28 to TRBJ1-4, with D possibly TRBD1 on 6 matching bases. This CDR3 spans 16 amino acids. Germline CDR1 reads MDHEN; CDR2 reads SYDVKM. The V end was cut by 1 base, the J end by 5 bases, with 14 bases between. The CDR3 nucleotides are TGTGCCAGCAGTTTATTGGACAGTCGGGACAATGAAAAACTGTTTTTT. Translating it yields CASSLLDSRDNEKLFF. Complete variable domain (other parts from reference TRBV28 and TRBJ1-4): DVKVTQSSRYLVKRTGEKVFLECVQDMDHENMFWYRQDPGLGLRLIYFSYDVKMKEKGDIPEGYSVSREKKERFSLILESASTNQTSMYLCASSLLDSRDNEKLFFGSGTQLSVL.

The rearrangement joins TRBV10-3 to TRBJ2-1; D may be TRBD1 or TRBD2 (5 bases each). The length of the CDR3 is 12 residues. The germline V gene encodes CDR1 ENHRY and CDR2 SYGVKD. The V end was cut by 10 bases, the J end by 6 bases, with 13 bases between. The CDR3 loop is CATGPGPNEQFF. CDR3 DNA: TGTGCCACCGGACCGGGGCCCAATGAGCAGTTCTTC.

This clonotype was detected a few times. In DNA form, the CDR3 reads TGTGCCAGCAGTTTGGTGGAGGGGGTGGCCTACGAGCAGTACTTC. This sequence encodes CASSLVEGVAYEQYF. The chain has TRBV28 and TRBJ2-7, with D perhaps matching TRBD1 or TRBD2 (6 bases each). The CDR3 sequence is 15 residues long. Between the trimmed V and J ends, which lost 3 bases and 2 bases, there was a span of 14 bases. Germline CDR1 and CDR2: MDHEN and SYDVKM.

This clonotype came up many times. The chain joins TRBV7-6 to TRBJ2-1; D is uncertain. CDR1 SGHVS and CDR2 FNYEAQ come from the germline V gene. V shed 4 bases and J shed 0 bases, with 13 bases lying between them. There are 16 residues in the CDR3. The CDR3 bases are TGTGCCAGCAGCTCGGCGTTCGGGCTCTCCTACAATGAGCAGTTCTTC. This sequence encodes CASSSAFGLSYNEQFF.

The sample holds many counts of this clonotype. The rearrangement uses TRBV19 and TRBJ1-1; D is uncertain. Germline assignment: CDR1 LNHDA and CDR2 SQIVND (reference sequence). There are 12 residues in the CDR3. Trimming removed 4 bases from V and 1 base from J, with 4 bases in between. The chain's CDR3 is CASSNGNTEAFF. The DNA of the CDR3 is TGTGCCAGTAGTAACGGGAACACTGAAGCTTTCTTT. Full variable domain (outside the CDR3, taken from reference TRBV19 and TRBJ1-1): DGGITQSPKYLFRKEGQNVTLSCEQNLNHDAMYWYRQDPGQGLRLIYYSQIVNDFQKGDIAEGYSVSREKKESFPLTVTSAQKNPTAFYLCASSNGNTEAFFGQGTRLTVV.

The chain employs TRBV2 and TRBJ1-1; D is possibly TRBD1 (5 bases). V was shortened by 6 bases and J by 6 bases, with 14 bases between the two germline ends. The CDR3 extends over 13 amino acids. CDR1 is SNHLY and CDR2 is FYNNEI in the germline V gene. CDR3 loop: CASRVIPGSEAFF. The CDR3 nucleotides are TGTGCCAGCAGAGTAATCCCAGGGTCTGAAGCTTTCTTT.

There are many counts of this clonotype. The chain recombines TRBV28 with TRBJ2-3, with D tentatively TRBD2 (6 bases). This CDR3 spans 15 amino acids. In germline, CDR1 is MDHEN, CDR2 SYDVKM. V lost 4 bases and J 4 bases, leaving 15 bases between the germline ends. CDR3: CASSSPSGGPDTQYF. Here the CDR3 DNA reads TGTGCCAGCAGTTCCCCTTCAGGAGGGCCAGATACGCAGTATTTT.

This chain uses TRBV10-3 with TRBJ2-7; no firm D call. The V end was cut by 0 bases, the J end by 5 bases, with 14 bases between. Germline V CDR1 and CDR2: ENHRY, SYGVKD. There are 15 residues in the CDR3. The CDR3 loop reads CAISESGFVGDEQYF. The CDR3 bases are TGTGCCATCAGTGAGTCGGGTTTCGTAGGAGACGAGCAGTACTTC.

This clonotype was counted a few times. The chain links TRBV20-1 to TRBJ2-3; 7 bases match TRBD2. V was pared by 3 bases and J by 4 bases, with 7 bases of the junction left unmatched. Germline CDR1 DFQATT, CDR2 SNEGSKA (reference sequence). This CDR3 is built from 14 residues. CDR3: CSASTGGTADTQYF. The CDR3 bases are TGCAGTGCTAGTACGGGGGGAACAGCAGATACGCAGTATTTT.

This clonotype was observed a few times. The chain uses TRBV28 and TRBJ2-7, with 8 bases lining up with TRBD2. CDR1 and CDR2 (germline): MDHEN, SYDVKM. The CDR3 length is 14 residues. With 6 bases clipped from V and 2 bases from J, the junction kept 6 bases outside the gene matches. CDR3 bases: TGTGCCAGCAGCTCGGCGGGGGGCACCTACGAGCAGTACTTC. Translation: CASSSAGGTYEQYF.

The V gene is TRBV29-1, the J gene TRBJ2-3, with 8 bases lining up with TRBD2. CDR3 length equals 13 residues. Germline values: CDR1 SQVTM, CDR2 ANQGSEA. V lost 4 bases and J lost 6; bases outside the gene matches: 6. The CDR3 sequence: CSVASGGADTQYF. In DNA, the CDR3 is TGCAGCGTTGCCAGCGGGGGAGCGGATACGCAGTATTTT.